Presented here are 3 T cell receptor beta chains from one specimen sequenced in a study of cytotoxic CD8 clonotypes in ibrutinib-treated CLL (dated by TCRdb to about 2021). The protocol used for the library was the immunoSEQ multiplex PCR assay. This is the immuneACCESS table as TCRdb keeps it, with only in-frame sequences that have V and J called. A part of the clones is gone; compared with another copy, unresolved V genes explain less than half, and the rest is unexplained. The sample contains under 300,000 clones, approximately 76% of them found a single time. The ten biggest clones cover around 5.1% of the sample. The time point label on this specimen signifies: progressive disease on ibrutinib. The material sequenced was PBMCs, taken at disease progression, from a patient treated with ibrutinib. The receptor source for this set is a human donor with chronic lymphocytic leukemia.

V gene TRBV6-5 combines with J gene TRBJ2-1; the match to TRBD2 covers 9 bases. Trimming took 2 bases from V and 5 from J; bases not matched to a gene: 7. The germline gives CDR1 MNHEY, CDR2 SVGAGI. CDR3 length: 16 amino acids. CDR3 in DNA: TGTGCCAGCAGTTACCGGAGCGGGAGGATAAACAATGAGCAGTTCTTC. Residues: CASSYRSGRINNEQFF.

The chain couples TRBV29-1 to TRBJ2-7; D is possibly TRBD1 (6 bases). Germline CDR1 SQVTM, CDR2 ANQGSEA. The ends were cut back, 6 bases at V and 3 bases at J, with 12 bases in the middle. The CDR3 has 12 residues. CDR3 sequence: CSVPGTRYEQYF. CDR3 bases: TGCAGCGTCCCCGGGACACGCTACGAGCAGTACTTC.

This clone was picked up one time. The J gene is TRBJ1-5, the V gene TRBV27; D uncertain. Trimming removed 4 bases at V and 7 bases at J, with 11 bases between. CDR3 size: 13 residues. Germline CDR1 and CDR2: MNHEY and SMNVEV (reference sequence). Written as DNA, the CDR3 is TGTGCCAGCAGTTCTTACCCCCTACAGCCCCAGCATTTT. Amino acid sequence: CASSSYPLQPQHF.